The rows below give T cell receptor beta chains drawn from one sample of a study of OX40 agonist ivuxolimab in advanced cancers. Sequenced by immunoSEQ multiplex PCR; TCRdb stores in-frame clones only, minus some. The data show under 200,000 clones, around 94% seen once. This specimen was CD4+ or CD8+ T cells sorted from blood, taken in a trial of the OX40 agonist ivuxolimab. The receptors originated from an adult with an advanced solid tumor such as melanoma, head and neck, liver or kidney cancer. CDR3s include the opening cysteine and the closing phenylalanine or tryptophan. D genes are given only for firm matches. The size entry is marked missing in some rows and otherwise reads once, few, many or a size class.

V	size	D	J	DNA	CDR3
TRBV7-3	NA	NA	TRBJ2-6	TGTGCCAGCAGCTCCCGGGACGCCTCTGGGGCCAACGTCCTGACTTTC	CASSSRDASGANVLTF
TRBV4-3	NA	TRBD1	TRBJ1-3	TGCGCCAGCAGTCCCATCGAGGGACAGGGAAACACCATATATTTT	CASSPIEGQGNTIYF
TRBV4-2	NA	TRBD2	TRBJ2-4	TGTGCCAGCAGCCAGGATCAGACTAGCGGGAGGGCCTTTGCCAAAAACATTCAGTACTTC	CASSQDQTSGRAFAKNIQYF
TRBV5-1	NA	TRBD2	TRBJ2-5	TGCGCCAGCAGCTTGTGGGGACTAGCGAAAGAGACCCAGTACTTC	CASSLWGLAKETQYF
TRBV20-1	NA	NA	TRBJ1-1	TGCAGTGCTACAGACAGTGGAGAAGCTTTCTTT	CSATDSGEAFF
TRBV11-2	NA	NA	TRBJ1-1	TGTGCCAGCAGCCCCTTCCCGGGCACTGAAGCTTTCTTT	CASSPFPGTEAFF
TRBV6-5	NA	NA	TRBJ1-2	TGTGCCTCCGGTCAGGGGTCATTGGACTATGGCTACACCTTC	CASGQGSLDYGYTF
TRBV9	NA	TRBD2	TRBJ2-2	TGTGCCAGCAGCGTGCCTAGCGGGAACACCGGGGAGCTGTTTTTT	CASSVPSGNTGELFF
TRBV11-2	NA	TRBD1	TRBJ1-1	TGTGCCAGCAGCTTTCAGGGGGCGACTGAAGCTTTCTTT	CASSFQGATEAFF
TRBV4-1	NA	NA	TRBJ2-5	TGCGCCAGCAGCCAAGAAGGAACAGTGGAGACCCAGTACTTC	CASSQEGTVETQYF
TRBV2	NA	NA	TRBJ1-1	TGTGCCAGTAGGCGGCAGCTGAACACTGAAGCTTTCTTT	CASRRQLNTEAFF
TRBV5-6	NA	NA	TRBJ2-1	TGTGCCAGCAACCTCTACAGCTACAATGAGCAGTTCTTC	CASNLYSYNEQFF
TRBV5-1	NA	NA	TRBJ1-3	TGCGCCAGCAGTGAGGGTCCTGGAAACACCATATATTTT	CASSEGPGNTIYF
TRBV5-1	NA	TRBD1	TRBJ1-4	TGCGCCAGCAGCTTGGCCGTGCAGGGGGAGGAAAAACTGTTTTTT	CASSLAVQGEEKLFF
TRBV21-1	NA	NA	TRBJ2-5	TGTGCCAGCAGCAAAGAAGGGGTTAAGATGGAGACCCAGTACTTC	CASSKEGVKMETQYF
TRBV7-2	NA	NA	TRBJ1-4	TGTGCCAGCACCAAAGGGCGGCAGGGGCATGAAAAACTGTTTTTT	CASTKGRQGHEKLFF
TRBV28	NA	NA	TRBJ1-2	TGTGCCAGCAGACGACACACGGGGTTCTATGGCTACACCTTC	CASRRHTGFYGYTF
TRBV6-1	NA	NA	TRBJ2-3	TGTGCCAGCAGTGACAGGGGACCCCGCACAGATACGCAGTATTTT	CASSDRGPRTDTQYF
TRBV7-9	NA	TRBD2	TRBJ2-5	TGTGCCAGCAGCTTAGGGCGCGGGGGGGAAGAGACCCAGTACTTC	CASSLGRGGEETQYF
TRBV5-1	NA	NA	TRBJ2-7	TGCGCCAGCAGCGATCCGAGGAGCTACGAGCAGTACTTC	CASSDPRSYEQYF
TRBV5-1	NA	TRBD1	TRBJ2-2	TGCGCCAGCAGCTTGGGGACAGGGTACACCGGGGAGCTGTTTTTT	CASSLGTGYTGELFF
TRBV2	NA	NA	TRBJ2-1	TGTGCCAGCAGTCGGGACGCCCGGGGACGTGTTAATGAGCAGTTCTTC	CASSRDARGRVNEQFF
TRBV18	once	NA	TRBJ1-4	TGTGCCAGCTCACCCCCTGGGGCCAGCGAAAAACTGTTTTTT	CASSPPGASEKLFF
TRBV28	NA	TRBD2	TRBJ2-1	TGTGCCAGCCTCGCGGGGGACGCAAACCAAGAGGGCGAGTTCTTC	CASLAGDANQEGEFF
TRBV19	NA	TRBD2	TRBJ2-1	TGTGCCAGTAGTATCCGAAGCGGGAGCCCCTCCAATGAGCAGTTCTTC	CASSIRSGSPSNEQFF
TRBV19	NA	NA	TRBJ2-2	TGTGCCAGTAGTATAGAACAGGGTTGGGGGGCCGGGGAGCTGTTTTTT	CASSIEQGWGAGELFF